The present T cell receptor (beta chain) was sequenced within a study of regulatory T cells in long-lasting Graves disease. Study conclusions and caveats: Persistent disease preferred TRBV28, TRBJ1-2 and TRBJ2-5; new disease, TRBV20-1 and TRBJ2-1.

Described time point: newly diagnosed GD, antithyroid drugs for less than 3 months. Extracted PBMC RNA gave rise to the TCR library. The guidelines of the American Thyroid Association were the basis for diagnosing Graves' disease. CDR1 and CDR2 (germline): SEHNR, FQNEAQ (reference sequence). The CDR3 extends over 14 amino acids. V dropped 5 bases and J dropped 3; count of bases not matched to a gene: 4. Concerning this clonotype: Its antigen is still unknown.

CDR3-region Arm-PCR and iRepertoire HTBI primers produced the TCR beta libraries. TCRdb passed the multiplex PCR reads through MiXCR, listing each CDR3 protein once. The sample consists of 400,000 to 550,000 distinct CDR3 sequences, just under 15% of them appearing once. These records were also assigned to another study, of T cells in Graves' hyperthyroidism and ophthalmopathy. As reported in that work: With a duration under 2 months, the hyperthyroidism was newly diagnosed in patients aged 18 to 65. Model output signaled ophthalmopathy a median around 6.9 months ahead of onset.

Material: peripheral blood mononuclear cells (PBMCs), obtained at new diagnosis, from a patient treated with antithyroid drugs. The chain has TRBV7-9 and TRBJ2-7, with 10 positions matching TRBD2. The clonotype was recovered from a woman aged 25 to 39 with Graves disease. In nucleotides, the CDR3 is TGTGCCAGCAGCGTACTAGCGGGAAACTACGAGCAGTACTTC. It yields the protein CASSVLAGNYEQYF. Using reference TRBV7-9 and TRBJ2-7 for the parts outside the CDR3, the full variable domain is DTGVSQNPRHKITKRGQNVTFRCDPISEHNRLYWYRQTLGQGPEFLTYFQNEAQLEKSRLLSDRFSAERPKGSFSTLEIQRTEQGDSAMYLCASSVLAGNYEQYFGPGTRLTVT.